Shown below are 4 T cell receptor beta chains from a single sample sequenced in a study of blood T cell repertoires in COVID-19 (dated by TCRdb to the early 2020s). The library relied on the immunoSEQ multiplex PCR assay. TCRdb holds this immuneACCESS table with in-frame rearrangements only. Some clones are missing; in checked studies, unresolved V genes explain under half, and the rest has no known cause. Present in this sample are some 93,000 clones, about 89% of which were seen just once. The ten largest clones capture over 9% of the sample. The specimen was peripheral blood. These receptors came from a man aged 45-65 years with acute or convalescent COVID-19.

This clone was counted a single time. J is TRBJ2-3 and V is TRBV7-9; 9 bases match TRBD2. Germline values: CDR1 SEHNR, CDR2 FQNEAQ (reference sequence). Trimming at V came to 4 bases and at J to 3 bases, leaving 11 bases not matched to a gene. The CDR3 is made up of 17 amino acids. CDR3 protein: CASSSPGAGGPTDTQYF. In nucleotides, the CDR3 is TGTGCCAGCAGCTCACCGGGGGCGGGAGGGCCAACAGATACGCAGTATTTT.

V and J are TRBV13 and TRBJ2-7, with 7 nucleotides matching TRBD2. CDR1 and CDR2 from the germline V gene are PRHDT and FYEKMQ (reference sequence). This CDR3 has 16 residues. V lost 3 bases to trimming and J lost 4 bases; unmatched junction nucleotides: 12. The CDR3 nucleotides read TGTGCCAGCAGCTTGCGTCACGAGGGAGGGGATTACGAGCAGTACTTC. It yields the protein CASSLRHEGGDYEQYF.

The DNA for the CDR3 is TGTGCCAGCAGCCCACCCAATGAGGAGTTGAACACTGAAGCTTTCTTT. It is translated as CASSPPNEELNTEAFF. V is TRBV4-2 and J is TRBJ1-1; D uncertain. This CDR3 is 16 amino acids long. The V gene's germline CDR1 is LGHNA and CDR2 YNFKEQ. Trimming took 4 bases from V and 0 from J, leaving 15 bases between them.

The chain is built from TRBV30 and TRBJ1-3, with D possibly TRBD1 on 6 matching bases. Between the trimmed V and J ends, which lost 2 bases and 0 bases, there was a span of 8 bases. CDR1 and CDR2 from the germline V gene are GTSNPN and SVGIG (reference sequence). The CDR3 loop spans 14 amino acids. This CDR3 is CAWSMTGSGNTIYF. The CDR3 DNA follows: TGTGCCTGGAGTATGACAGGCTCTGGAAACACCATATATTTT. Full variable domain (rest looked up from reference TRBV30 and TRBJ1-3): SQTIHQWPATLVQPVGSPLSLECTVEGTSNPNLYWYRQAAGRGLQLLFYSVGIGQISSEVPQNLSASRPQDRQFILSSKKLLLSDSGFYLCAWSMTGSGNTIYFGEGSWLTVV.